Listed below are T cell receptor beta chains from one sample, sequenced in a study of vaccination and CD4 T cells after COVID-19. Their recognized antigens are unknown. Using its own MiXCR run on the PCR reads, TCRdb lists one record per CDR3 protein. This sample yields a few thousand distinct CDR3 sequences, of which around 33% are seen a single time; over 35% belongs to the top ten. Sample: CD4+ T cells from blood, cultured in vitro. These receptors were taken from a human donor who had recovered from COVID-19. Both conserved end residues are part of each CDR3. A D gene is named only where the DNA matches it firmly. The size entry is marked missing in some rows and otherwise reads once, few, many or a size class.

CDR3 DNA: TGTGCCAGCAGCTTAGCGCAGGGACTAGCGGTGCATGAGCAGTTCTTC
CDR3 protein: CASSLAQGLAVHEQFF
D gene: TRBD2
CDR3 length: 16
V gene: TRBV7-9
J gene: TRBJ2-1
clone size: few

CDR3 DNA: TGTGCCAGCAGCGTAGAGGCAGGGGGCCCAGATACGCAGTATTTT
CDR3 protein: CASSVEAGGPDTQYF
D gene: TRBD1
CDR3 length: 15
V gene: TRBV9
J gene: TRBJ2-3
clone size: few

CDR3 DNA: TGTGCCACCAGTAGAAGCAGGTTCCGGGGAACCAATGAGCAGTTCTTC
CDR3 protein: CATSRSRFRGTNEQFF
D gene: -
CDR3 length: 16
V gene: TRBV24-1
J gene: TRBJ2-1
clone size: -

CDR3 DNA: TGTGCCAGCAGTACGACAGGGGCTTCACCCCTCCACTTT
CDR3 protein: CASSTTGASPLHF
D gene: TRBD1
CDR3 length: 13
V gene: TRBV6-1
J gene: TRBJ1-6
clone size: medium-sized

CDR3 DNA: TGTGCCAGTAGTATAAGGGCCAGGGGGGCCAATCAGCCCCAGCATTTT
CDR3 protein: CASSIRARGANQPQHF
D gene: TRBD1
CDR3 length: 16
V gene: TRBV19
J gene: TRBJ1-5
clone size: -

CDR3 DNA: TGTGCCAGCAGCTTGGATTACAGAGAAAACATTCAGTACTTC
CDR3 protein: CASSLDYRENIQYF
D gene: -
CDR3 length: 14
V gene: TRBV5-6
J gene: TRBJ2-4
clone size: medium-sized

CDR3 DNA: TGTGCTAGTGGTTTGGTGGGATACACTGAAGCTTTCTTT
CDR3 protein: CASGLVGYTEAFF
D gene: -
CDR3 length: 13
V gene: TRBV12-5
J gene: TRBJ1-1
clone size: medium-sized

CDR3 DNA: TGCGCCAGCAGCAGCGGACTAGCGCTCATCACAGATACGCAGTATTTT
CDR3 protein: CASSSGLALITDTQYF
D gene: TRBD2
CDR3 length: 16
V gene: TRBV5-1
J gene: TRBJ2-3
clone size: -

CDR3 DNA: TGTGCCATCAGACCTACAGGGGCCGTTGGGGGGACCGGGGAGCTGTTTTTT
CDR3 protein: CAIRPTGAVGGTGELFF
D gene: -
CDR3 length: 17
V gene: TRBV10-3
J gene: TRBJ2-2
clone size: -

CDR3 DNA: TGTGCCACCAGCAGAGATTACGGCCCAGCCCCCGGGGAGACCCAGTACTTC
CDR3 protein: CATSRDYGPAPGETQYF
D gene: -
CDR3 length: 17
V gene: TRBV15
J gene: TRBJ2-5
clone size: -

CDR3 DNA: TGTGCCACCCCCCCCTTGGTCGGCTATCGGGCTGAAGCTTTCTTT
CDR3 protein: CATPPLVGYRAEAFF
D gene: -
CDR3 length: 15
V gene: TRBV5-8
J gene: TRBJ1-1
clone size: few

CDR3 DNA: TGTGCCAGCAGCCTAGGACAGGGGATAACGAACACTGAAGCTTTCTTT
CDR3 protein: CASSLGQGITNTEAFF
D gene: TRBD1
CDR3 length: 16
V gene: TRBV7-9
J gene: TRBJ1-1
clone size: few

CDR3 DNA: TGTGCCAGCAGTCATGTGGGGGGGCCGATGAACACTGAAGCTTTCTTT
CDR3 protein: CASSHVGGPMNTEAFF
D gene: -
CDR3 length: 16
V gene: TRBV6-2/TRBV6-3
J gene: TRBJ1-1
clone size: -

CDR3 DNA: TGTGCCAGCAGTTACCCGGAACATATCCAGGGGTCTCCGCTACCCCAGCATTTT
CDR3 protein: CASSYPEHIQGSPLPQHF
D gene: -
CDR3 length: 18
V gene: TRBV6-5
J gene: TRBJ1-5
clone size: large

CDR3 DNA: TGCGCCAGCAGCTTGGCTGGCGGGGGCCCTAGCTCCTACGAGCAGTACTTC
CDR3 protein: CASSLAGGGPSSYEQYF
D gene: -
CDR3 length: 17
V gene: TRBV5-1
J gene: TRBJ2-7
clone size: few

CDR3 DNA: TGCGCCAGCGGGCCAGGGGGTTCCTACGAGCAGTACTTC
CDR3 protein: CASGPGGSYEQYF
D gene: TRBD1
CDR3 length: 13
V gene: TRBV5-1
J gene: TRBJ2-7
clone size: -

CDR3 DNA: TGTGCCTGGAGGACAGGGTTAAACCACGAGCAGTACTTC
CDR3 protein: CAWRTGLNHEQYF
D gene: TRBD1
CDR3 length: 13
V gene: TRBV30
J gene: TRBJ2-7
clone size: medium-sized

CDR3 DNA: TGTGCCAGCAGCGACAGATTTGGCACAGATACGCAGTATTTT
CDR3 protein: CASSDRFGTDTQYF
D gene: -
CDR3 length: 14
V gene: TRBV7-9
J gene: TRBJ2-3
clone size: -

CDR3 DNA: TGTGCCAGCAGTGTGGCCGGGACAGGGGAGCTGCCCGGGGAGCTGTTTTTT
CDR3 protein: CASSVAGTGELPGELFF
D gene: TRBD1
CDR3 length: 17
V gene: TRBV6-1
J gene: TRBJ2-2
clone size: -

CDR3 DNA: TGTGCCTGGAGCGTTACTAGCGGGGAGGGGGATACGCAGTATTTT
CDR3 protein: CAWSVTSGEGDTQYF
D gene: TRBD2
CDR3 length: 15
V gene: TRBV30
J gene: TRBJ2-3
clone size: few

CDR3 DNA: TGTGCCACCAAGAAGGGTTCTGGAAACACCATATATTTT
CDR3 protein: CATKKGSGNTIYF
D gene: -
CDR3 length: 13
V gene: TRBV24-1
J gene: TRBJ1-3
clone size: -

CDR3 DNA: TGTGCCAGCAGCTCCGGGACAGTCTCCTACGAGCAGTACTTC
CDR3 protein: CASSSGTVSYEQYF
D gene: TRBD1
CDR3 length: 14
V gene: TRBV5-6
J gene: TRBJ2-7
clone size: -

CDR3 DNA: TGTGCCAGCAGCGTAGCTGCCGGGGCTGGAAACACCATATATTTT
CDR3 protein: CASSVAAGAGNTIYF
D gene: -
CDR3 length: 15
V gene: TRBV9
J gene: TRBJ1-3
clone size: medium-sized